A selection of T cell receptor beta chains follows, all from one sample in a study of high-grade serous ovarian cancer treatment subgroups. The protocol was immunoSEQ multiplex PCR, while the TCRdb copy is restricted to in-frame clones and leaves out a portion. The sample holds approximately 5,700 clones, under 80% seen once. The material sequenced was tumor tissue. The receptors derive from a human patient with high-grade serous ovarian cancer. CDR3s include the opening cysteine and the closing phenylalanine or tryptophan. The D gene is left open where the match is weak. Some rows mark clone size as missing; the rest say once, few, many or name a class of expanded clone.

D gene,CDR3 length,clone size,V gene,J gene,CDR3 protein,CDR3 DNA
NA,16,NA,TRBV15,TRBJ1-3,CATSRDGGQFGNTIYF,TGTGCCACCAGCAGGGACGGGGGCCAGTTTGGAAACACCATATATTTT
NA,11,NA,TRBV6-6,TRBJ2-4,CANKGSGDQYF,TGTGCCAACAAGGGTTCGGGCGATCAGTACTTC
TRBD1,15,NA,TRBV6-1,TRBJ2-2,CASTLGQGSTGELFF,TGTGCCAGCACCCTTGGACAGGGGAGCACCGGGGAGCTGTTTTTT
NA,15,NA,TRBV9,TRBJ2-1,CASSVDGYGTDEQFF,TGTGCCAGCAGCGTAGACGGGTATGGGACGGATGAGCAGTTCTTC
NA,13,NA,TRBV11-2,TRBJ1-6,CASSSTRAAPLHF,TGTGCCAGCAGCTCCACCAGGGCGGCACCCCTCCACTTT
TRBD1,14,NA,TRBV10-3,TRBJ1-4,CAISDARGDEKLFF,TGTGCCATCAGTGACGCCAGGGGGGATGAAAAACTGTTTTTT
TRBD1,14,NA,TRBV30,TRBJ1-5,CAWKNGQGGQPQHF,TGTGCCTGGAAAAACGGACAGGGTGGTCAGCCCCAGCATTTT
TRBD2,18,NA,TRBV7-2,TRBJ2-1,CASSRVALSGGSNNEQFF,TGTGCCAGCAGCCGCGTAGCTCTTAGCGGGGGCTCTAACAATGAGCAGTTCTTC
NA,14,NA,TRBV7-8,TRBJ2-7,CASSFGGGGYEQYF,TGTGCCAGCAGCTTCGGCGGGGGCGGGTACGAGCAGTACTTC
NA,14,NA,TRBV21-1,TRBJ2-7,CASTVRTGKGEQYF,TGTGCCAGCACCGTCCGGACAGGGAAAGGCGAGCAGTACTTC
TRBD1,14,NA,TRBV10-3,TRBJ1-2,CAISVTGETYGYTF,TGTGCCATCAGTGTGACAGGGGAGACCTATGGCTACACCTTC
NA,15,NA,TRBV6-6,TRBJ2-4,CASSYSDRDGDIQYF,TGTGCCAGCAGTTACTCGGACCGGGACGGAGACATTCAGTACTTC
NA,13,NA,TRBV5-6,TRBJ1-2,CASSDRNNYGYTF,TGTGCCAGCAGCGACAGAAACAACTATGGCTACACCTTC
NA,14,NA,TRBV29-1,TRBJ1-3,CSVVEPVSGNTIYF,TGCAGCGTTGTGGAGCCTGTTTCTGGAAACACCATATATTTT
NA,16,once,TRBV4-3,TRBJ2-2,CASSQSGTMPSGELFF,TGCGCCAGCAGCCAGTCCGGGACGATGCCTAGCGGGGAGCTGTTTTTT
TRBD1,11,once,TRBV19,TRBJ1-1,CASSMGQFAFF,TGTGCCAGTAGTATGGGACAGTTCGCTTTCTTT
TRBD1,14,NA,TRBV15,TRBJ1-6,CATSRDRGYSPLRF,TGTGCCACCAGCAGGGACAGGGGTTATTCACCCCTCCGCTTT
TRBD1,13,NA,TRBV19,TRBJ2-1,CASSGTGGSEQFF,TGTGCCAGTAGTGGGACAGGGGGGAGTGAGCAGTTCTTC
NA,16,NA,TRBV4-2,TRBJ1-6,CASSQELQGPQSPLHF,TGTGCCAGCAGCCAAGAGCTCCAGGGACCCCAATCACCCCTCCACTTT
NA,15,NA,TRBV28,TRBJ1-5,CASSLQTYSNQPQHF,TGTGCCAGCAGTTTACAGACCTATAGCAATCAGCCCCAGCATTTT
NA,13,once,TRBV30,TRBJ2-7,CAWSGGYSYEQYF,TGTGCCTGGAGTGGAGGCTACTCCTACGAGCAGTACTTC
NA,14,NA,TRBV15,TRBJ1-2,CATSRGEGSYGYTF,TGTGCCACCAGCAGAGGAGAGGGGTCCTATGGCTACACCTTC
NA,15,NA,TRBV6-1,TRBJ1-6,CASSEDSQRDSPLHF,TGTGCCAGCAGTGAAGATAGCCAACGGGATTCACCCCTCCACTTT
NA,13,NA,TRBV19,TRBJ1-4,CASSRQANEKLFF,TGTGCCAGTAGCCGACAGGCCAATGAAAAACTGTTTTTT
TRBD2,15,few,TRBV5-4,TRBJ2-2,CASSLGSGGTGELFF,TGTGCCAGCAGCTTGGGTAGCGGGGGCACCGGGGAGCTGTTTTTT
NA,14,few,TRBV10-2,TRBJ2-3,CASSVAGSTDTQYF,TGCGCCAGCAGTGTCGCGGGGAGCACAGATACGCAGTATTTT
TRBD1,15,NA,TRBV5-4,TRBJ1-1,CASSPDRDSVLGAFF,TGTGCCAGCAGCCCGGACAGGGATTCTGTATTGGGAGCTTTCTTT
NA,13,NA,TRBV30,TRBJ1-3,CAWSAGAGNTIYF,TGTGCCTGGAGCGCAGGGGCTGGAAACACCATATATTTT
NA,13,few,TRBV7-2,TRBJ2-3,CASSLGGADTQYF,TGTGCCAGCAGCCTGGGCGGCGCAGATACGCAGTATTTT
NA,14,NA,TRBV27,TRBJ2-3,CASRTLQGGDTQYF,TGTGCCAGCAGAACCTTACAGGGTGGGGATACGCAGTATTTT
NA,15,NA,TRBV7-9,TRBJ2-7,CASSLYGGDTYEQYF,TGTGCCAGCAGCTTATACGGGGGTGATACCTACGAGCAGTACTTC
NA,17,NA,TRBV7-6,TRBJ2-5,CASSSPMRTGAGETQYF,TGTGCCAGCAGCTCCCCAATGCGTACCGGGGCCGGGGAGACCCAGTACTTC
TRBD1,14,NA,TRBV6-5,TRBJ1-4,CASRKQGADEKLFF,TGTGCCAGCAGAAAACAGGGGGCAGATGAAAAACTGTTTTTT
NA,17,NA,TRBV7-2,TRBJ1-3,CASSLLSPGYSGNTIYF,TGTGCCAGCAGCTTATTATCACCAGGGTACTCTGGAAACACCATATATTTT
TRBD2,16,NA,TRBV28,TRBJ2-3,CASSSGTSGHTDTQYF,TGTGCCAGCAGTTCGGGGACTAGCGGACACACAGATACGCAGTATTTT
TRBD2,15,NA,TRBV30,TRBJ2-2,CAGTRGLENTGELFF,TGTGCTGGGACCCGAGGACTAGAGAACACCGGGGAGCTGTTTTTT
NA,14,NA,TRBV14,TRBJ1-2,CASSQDRGSYGYTF,TGTGCCAGCAGCCAAGATCGGGGAAGCTATGGCTACACCTTC
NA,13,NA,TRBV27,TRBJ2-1,CASSRPPSDEQFF,TGTGCCAGCAGTCGCCCCCCCAGTGATGAGCAGTTCTTC
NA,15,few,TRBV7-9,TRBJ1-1,CASSFFLNMNTEAFF,TGTGCCAGCAGCTTTTTTTTGAACATGAACACTGAAGCTTTCTTT
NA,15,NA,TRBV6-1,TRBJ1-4,CASRASRVSAEKLFF,TGTGCCAGCAGAGCCTCGAGAGTCTCTGCTGAAAAACTGTTTTTT
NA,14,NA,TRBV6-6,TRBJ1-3,CASRTGGSGNTIYF,TGTGCCAGCAGGACCGGGGGGTCTGGAAACACCATATATTTT
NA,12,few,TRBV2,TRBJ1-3,CASSGGQDTIYF,TGTGCCAGCAGTGGAGGGCAGGACACCATATATTTT
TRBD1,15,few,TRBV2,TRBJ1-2,CASRGAATGDYGYTF,TGTGCCAGCAGAGGCGCCGCGACAGGGGACTATGGCTACACCTTC
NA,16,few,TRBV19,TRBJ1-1,CASSMTLGRGYTEAFF,TGTGCCAGTAGTATGACCCTCGGCCGGGGCTATACTGAAGCTTTCTTT
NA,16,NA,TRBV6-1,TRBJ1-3,CASSGPASGPGNTIYF,TGTGCCAGCAGTGGCCCCGCGTCCGGGCCTGGAAACACCATATATTTT
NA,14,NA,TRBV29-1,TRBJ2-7,CSVSIGGTTYEQYF,TGCAGCGTGTCCATAGGGGGGACAACCTACGAGCAGTACTTC
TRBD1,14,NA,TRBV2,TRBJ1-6,CASSEQGVDSPLHF,TGTGCCAGCAGTGAACAGGGGGTAGATTCACCCCTCCACTTT
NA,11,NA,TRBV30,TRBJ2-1,CASDRVNEQFF,TGTGCCTCCGACCGGGTGAATGAGCAGTTCTTC
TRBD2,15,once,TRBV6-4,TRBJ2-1,CASSDSGGAFGEQFF,TGTGCCAGCAGCGATAGCGGGGGGGCTTTCGGTGAGCAGTTCTTC
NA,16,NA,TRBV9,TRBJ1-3,CASSVDFESSGNTIYF,TGTGCCAGCAGCGTAGACTTCGAGAGCTCTGGAAACACCATATATTTT
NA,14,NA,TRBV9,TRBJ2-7,CASSEGDKYYEQYF,TGTGCCAGCAGCGAGGGGGACAAGTACTACGAGCAGTACTTC